The entry below gives a single T cell receptor beta chain sequence along with its context. Its antigen is currently unknown. This entry comes from a study of cytomegalovirus exposure and HLA in healthy donors. General study points: In an earlier analysis, about 87% or about 30%: the productive usage of most TCR beta V segments. Across HLA loci, a later analysis found differing TCR association rates, with DRB1 most and HLA-C fewest. When analyzed later, a missense DCLRE1C variant was found to be linked to TCR beta V- and J-gene trimming.

The PCR made use of 60 Vbeta and 13 Jbeta primers. Using immunoSEQ multiplex PCR, the repertoire was profiled, and TCRdb retains in-frame clones only, with some absent. There are more than 90,000 clones in the sample; 80% to 85% occur only once, and around a fifth lies in the top ten. This TCR came from a man between 25 and 39 years old in good health and CMV-seropositive. The sequencing input was PBMCs.

The DNA for the CDR3 is TGTGTCAGAAGCGACGGGACAGGGGGCCCTCAGCCCCAGCATTTT. Its protein is CVRSDGTGGPQPQHF. J is TRBJ1-5 and V is TRBV7-5; the table's D call of TRBD1 was not tested on the DNA. TRBV7-5 corresponds to a pseudogene. The CDR3 length is 15 residues.